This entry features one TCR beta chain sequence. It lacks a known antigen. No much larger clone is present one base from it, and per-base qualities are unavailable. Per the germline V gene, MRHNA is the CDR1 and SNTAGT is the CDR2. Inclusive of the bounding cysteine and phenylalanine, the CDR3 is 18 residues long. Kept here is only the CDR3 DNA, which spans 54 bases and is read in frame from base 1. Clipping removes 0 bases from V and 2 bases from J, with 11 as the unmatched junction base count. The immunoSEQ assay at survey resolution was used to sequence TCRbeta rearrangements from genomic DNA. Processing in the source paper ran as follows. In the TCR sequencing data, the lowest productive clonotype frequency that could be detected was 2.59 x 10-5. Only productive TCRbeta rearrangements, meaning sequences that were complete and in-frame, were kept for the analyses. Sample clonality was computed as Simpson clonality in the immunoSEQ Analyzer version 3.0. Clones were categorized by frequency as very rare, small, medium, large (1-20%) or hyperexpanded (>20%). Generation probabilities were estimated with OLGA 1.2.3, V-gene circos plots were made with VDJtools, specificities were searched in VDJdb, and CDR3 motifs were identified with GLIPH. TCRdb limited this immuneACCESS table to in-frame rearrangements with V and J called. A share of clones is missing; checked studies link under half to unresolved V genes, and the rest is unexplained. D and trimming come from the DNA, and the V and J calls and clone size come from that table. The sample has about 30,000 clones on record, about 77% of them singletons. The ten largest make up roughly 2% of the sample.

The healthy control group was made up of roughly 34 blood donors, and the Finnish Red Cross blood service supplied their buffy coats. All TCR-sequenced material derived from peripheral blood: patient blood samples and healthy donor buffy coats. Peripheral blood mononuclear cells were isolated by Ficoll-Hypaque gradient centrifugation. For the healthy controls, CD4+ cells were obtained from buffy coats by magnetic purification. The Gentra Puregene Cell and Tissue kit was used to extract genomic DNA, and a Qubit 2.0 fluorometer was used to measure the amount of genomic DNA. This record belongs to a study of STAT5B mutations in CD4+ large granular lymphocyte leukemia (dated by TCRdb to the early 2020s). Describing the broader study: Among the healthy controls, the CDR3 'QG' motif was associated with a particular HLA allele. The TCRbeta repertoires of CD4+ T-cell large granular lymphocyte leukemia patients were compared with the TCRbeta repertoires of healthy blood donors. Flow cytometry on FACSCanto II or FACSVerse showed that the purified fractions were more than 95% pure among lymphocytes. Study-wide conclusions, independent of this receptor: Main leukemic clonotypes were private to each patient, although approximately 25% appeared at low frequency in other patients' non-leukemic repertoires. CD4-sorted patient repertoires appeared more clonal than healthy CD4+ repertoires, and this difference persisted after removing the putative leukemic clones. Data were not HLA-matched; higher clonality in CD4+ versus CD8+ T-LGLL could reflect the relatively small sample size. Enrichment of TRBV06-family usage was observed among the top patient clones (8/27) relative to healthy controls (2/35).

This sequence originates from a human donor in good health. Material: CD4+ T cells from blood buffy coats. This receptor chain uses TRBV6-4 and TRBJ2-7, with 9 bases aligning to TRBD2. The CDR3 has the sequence CASSDSKRGVAGAYEQYF. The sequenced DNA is TGTGCCAGCAGTGACTCGAAACGGGGAGTAGCGGGAGCCTACGAGCAGTACTTC.